The clone carrying this TCR beta chain has more than one count but fewer than ten. Its specificity is not known. Trimming removed 3 bases at V and 3 bases at J, with 11 bases between. The germline gives CDR1 LNHDA, CDR2 SQIVND (reference sequence). This CDR3 spans 15 amino acids. Some 30,000 T cell genomes (about 300 ng DNA) went into each PBMC replicate. Method: immunoSEQ multiplex PCR; TCRdb's copy keeps in-frame clones and lacks some. In the table there are about 470,000 clones, 70% to 80% of which are singletons. Genomic DNA for unsorted samples, which was extracted with the QIAamp DNA Blood Mini kit, came from about 90 million PBMCs. This sample is drawn from a study of shared clonotypes between healthy human individuals. Overall study results and limits: It was anticipated that sequencing depth would influence how many clonotypes donors shared.

The clonotype comes from a woman aged 40-49 years in good health. Some clones in this sample may be carry-over from other donors' samples. The sample consisted of PBMCs. The chain joins TRBV19 to TRBJ2-2; no clear D gene. CDR3 bases: TGTGCCAGTAGTATGGGTCTGCATCACACCGGGGAGCTGTTTTTT. Translating gives CASSMGLHHTGELFF. The complete variable domain, with remaining parts taken from reference TRBV19 and TRBJ2-2, reads DGGITQSPKYLFRKEGQNVTLSCEQNLNHDAMYWYRQDPGQGLRLIYYSQIVNDFQKGDIAEGYSVSREKKESFPLTVTSAQKNPTAFYLCASSMGLHHTGELFFGEGSRLTVL.